The present T cell receptor (beta chain) was sequenced within a study of blood T cell repertoires in COVID-19. Study summary: The samples span acute and convalescent COVID-19 from the United States, Italy and Spain. Sample material is recorded as cDNA or gDNA derived from T cells, B-cell-depleted T cells, or PBMCs.

Profiling relied on immunoSEQ multiplex PCR, and the TCRdb table lists in-frame clones only, not all of them. The sample contains 200,000 to 250,000 clones, about nine tenths of which appear only once. Germline V gene data show CDR1 as SGHTA and CDR2 as FQGTGA. V lost 0 bases to trimming and J lost 8 bases, with 14 bases between them. The CDR3 spans 15 residues. The chain uses TRBV7-3 and TRBJ2-1, with a weak D call TRBD1 (6 bases). The sequence came from a man in his sixties who had recovered from COVID-19. The sequencing input was peripheral blood. The CDR3 region is CASSLTGAPGDEQFF. The DNA for the CDR3 is TGTGCCAGCAGCTTAACAGGGGCTCCAGGGGATGAGCAGTTCTTC.